The rows below give T cell receptor beta chains drawn from one sample of a study of siplizumab effects on memory and regulatory T cells. Only in-frame clones appear in the TCRdb table, and some are missing; sequencing was by immunoSEQ multiplex PCR. The sample carries about 110,000 clones, 80% to 95% recorded once. Sequenced: CD4+ T cells sorted from blood. Every receptor here comes from a human donor in good health. The CDR3 runs from the conserved cysteine through the conserved F or W. D genes are given only for firm matches. A clone size is listed for some rows: how often the clone was seen (once, few, many), or a class if it is expanded.

V	size	J	D	CDR3	DNA
TRBV15	.	TRBJ2-5	.	CATSSGGVGQETQYF	TGTGCCACCAGCAGTGGAGGGGTTGGGCAAGAGACCCAGTACTTC
TRBV19	.	TRBJ1-4	.	CASTTGRGLEKLFF	TGTGCCAGTACGACGGGCAGGGGACTTGAAAAACTGTTTTTT
TRBV27	.	TRBJ1-2	TRBD1	CASSLYGTGVYGYTF	TGTGCCAGCAGTTTATATGGTACAGGGGTCTATGGCTACACCTTC
TRBV15	.	TRBJ2-5	.	CATSARFVETQYF	TGTGCCACCAGCGCTAGATTCGTGGAGACCCAGTACTTC
TRBV4-1	.	TRBJ2-1	.	CASSQGGLLNEQFF	TGCGCCAGCAGCCAAGGGGGCCTCCTTAATGAGCAGTTCTTC
TRBV5-1	few	TRBJ2-3	TRBD2	CASSISGGQTDTQYF	TGCGCCAGCAGCATTAGCGGGGGCCAGACCGATACGCAGTATTTT
TRBV4-1	.	TRBJ2-7	.	CASSQDTDTQQYF	TGCGCCAGCAGCCAAGATACCGACACGCAGCAGTACTTC
TRBV30	.	TRBJ2-7	.	CAWSVSTVEQYF	TGTGCCTGGAGTGTTTCCACGGTCGAGCAGTACTTC
TRBV7-8	.	TRBJ2-4	TRBD2	CASSPPGTSKNIQYF	TGTGCCAGCAGCCCACCCGGGACTAGCAAAAACATTCAGTACTTC
TRBV7-7	.	TRBJ2-5	.	CASSHGGYQETQYF	TGTGCCAGCAGTCATGGGGGATACCAAGAGACCCAGTACTTC
TRBV4-2	.	TRBJ2-7	TRBD1	CASSQDRTGETLYEQYF	TGTGCCAGCAGCCAAGACCGGACAGGGGAGACCCTCTACGAGCAGTACTTC
TRBV5-1	.	TRBJ2-3	.	CATGDGEDTQYF	TGCGCCACCGGGGACGGGGAGGATACGCAGTATTTT
TRBV6-5	.	TRBJ1-2	.	CASSYTSGTGYGYTF	TGTGCCAGCAGTTACACTTCCGGGACCGGCTATGGCTACACCTTC
TRBV18	.	TRBJ1-2	TRBD1	CASSPPGQGHGYTF	TGTGCCAGCTCACCACCCGGACAGGGCCATGGCTACACCTTC
TRBV10-1	.	TRBJ2-7	TRBD2	CASSESPGLAVYEQYF	TGCGCCAGCAGTGAGTCCCCGGGACTAGCGGTATACGAGCAGTACTTC
TRBV5-4	.	TRBJ2-6	.	CASSFPGRSSGANVLTF	TGTGCCAGCAGCTTCCCGGGACGCAGCTCTGGGGCCAACGTCCTGACTTTC
TRBV6-5	.	TRBJ1-1	TRBD1	CASSNRWDSPTEAFF	TGTGCCAGCAGTAACCGGTGGGACAGTCCCACTGAAGCTTTCTTT
TRBV20-1	once	TRBJ2-7	.	CSARSGFEQYF	TGCAGTGCTAGATCAGGGTTCGAGCAGTACTTC
TRBV12-5	.	TRBJ2-7	TRBD2	CASAPGRGVGNEQYF	TGTGCTAGTGCCCCGGGGCGGGGGGTAGGCAACGAGCAGTACTTC
TRBV30	.	TRBJ1-2	TRBD1	CAWSRDSGGYTF	TGTGCCTGGAGTCGGGACAGCGGAGGCTACACCTTC
TRBV6-5	.	TRBJ2-1	.	CASSYMRGPYNEQFF	TGTGCCAGCAGTTATATGAGAGGCCCTTACAATGAGCAGTTCTTC
TRBV19	.	TRBJ2-3	TRBD2	CASSIASGSNLADTQYF	TGTGCCAGTAGTATAGCTAGCGGGAGTAATCTAGCTGATACGCAGTATTTT
TRBV29-1	.	TRBJ1-3	.	CSVEDPPNTIYF	TGCAGCGTTGAAGATCCCCCAAACACCATATATTTT
TRBV2	few	TRBJ1-2	TRBD1	CATSSGTGNLGYTF	TGTGCCACCAGCTCTGGGACAGGGAATTTGGGCTACACCTTC
TRBV4-1	once	TRBJ2-1	.	CASSQDRVRRAGEQFF	TGCGCCAGCAGCCAAGATCGCGTTCGGAGGGCGGGTGAGCAGTTCTTC
TRBV5-6	.	TRBJ1-1	TRBD1	CASSKTGVNTEAFF	TGTGCCAGCAGCAAGACAGGGGTGAACACTGAAGCTTTCTTT
TRBV7-9	once	TRBJ2-7	TRBD1	CASSVDRGTRYEQYF	TGTGCCAGCAGTGTAGACAGGGGCACCCGATACGAGCAGTACTTC
TRBV6-5	.	TRBJ2-4	TRBD1	CASSYGQGVAKNIQYF	TGTGCCAGCAGTTATGGACAGGGAGTAGCCAAAAACATTCAGTACTTC
TRBV25-1	few	TRBJ2-2	.	CASSETAGELFF	TGTGCCAGCAGTGAGACGGCCGGGGAGCTGTTTTTT
TRBV6-1	.	TRBJ2-5	TRBD2	CASSTTSGGAQTQYF	TGTGCCAGCAGTACGACTAGCGGGGGGGCCCAGACCCAGTACTTC
TRBV7-9	.	TRBJ1-5	.	CASSPVGGHNQPQHF	TGTGCCAGCAGCCCGGTGGGGGGTCATAATCAGCCCCAGCATTTT
TRBV19	.	TRBJ1-5	TRBD1	CASSYGATGKGQPQHF	TGTGCCAGTAGTTACGGAGCGACAGGGAAAGGCCAGCCCCAGCATTTT
TRBV25-1	.	TRBJ1-2	.	CASSFEGHGYTF	TGTGCCAGCAGTTTTGAGGGCCATGGCTACACCTTC
TRBV19	.	TRBJ1-5	.	CASSIPVAGGGPQHF	TGTGCCAGTAGTATCCCCGTCGCGGGAGGGGGGCCCCAGCATTTT
TRBV29-1	.	TRBJ2-5	.	CSAVGGETQYF	TGCAGCGCTGTCGGAGGAGAGACCCAGTACTTC
TRBV18	.	TRBJ1-5	.	CASSPERVVVNQPQHF	TGTGCCAGCTCGCCTGAACGTGTGGTTGTCAATCAGCCCCAGCATTTT
TRBV5-1	.	TRBJ2-1	TRBD2	CASSRTSGRENEQFF	TGCGCCAGCAGCCGGACTAGCGGGAGGGAGAATGAGCAGTTCTTC
TRBV11-2	.	TRBJ2-5	TRBD1	CASSSPGGTETQYF	TGTGCCAGCAGCTCCCCAGGGGGCACAGAGACCCAGTACTTC
TRBV19	.	TRBJ2-2	.	CASSIRWGPLTGELFF	TGTGCCAGTAGTATACGCTGGGGTCCTCTCACCGGGGAGCTGTTTTTT
TRBV6-5	.	TRBJ2-1	.	CASSPGGGLDEQFF	TGTGCCAGCAGCCCTGGGGGGGGGCTCGATGAGCAGTTCTTC
TRBV27	.	TRBJ2-2	TRBD1	CASTPNRGSGELFF	TGTGCCAGCACCCCAAACAGGGGGAGCGGGGAGCTGTTTTTT
TRBV10-3	.	TRBJ2-1	TRBD1	CAISGGGGQGNNEQFF	TGTGCCATCAGTGGAGGTGGGGGACAGGGGAACAATGAGCAGTTCTTC
TRBV6-5	.	TRBJ2-1	.	CASTRYNEQFF	TGTGCCAGCACCCGCTACAATGAGCAGTTCTTC
TRBV7-3	.	TRBJ2-2	.	CASSFDWAGELFF	TGTGCCAGCAGCTTTGACTGGGCCGGGGAGCTGTTTTTT
TRBV27	.	TRBJ2-3	.	CASSLEAGRHDTQYF	TGTGCCAGCAGTTTAGAGGCAGGGCGGCACGATACGCAGTATTTT
TRBV2	.	TRBJ2-1	.	CASSEEGNEQFF	TGTGCCAGCAGTGAAGAGGGGAATGAGCAGTTCTTC
TRBV5-1	.	TRBJ2-3	.	CASSLDFSADRRTDTQYF	TGCGCCAGCAGCTTGGATTTTTCAGCGGACCGCCGCACAGATACGCAGTATTTT
TRBV11-1	.	TRBJ2-3	.	CASSLVAGSGDTQYF	TGTGCCAGCAGCTTGGTCGCGGGGTCGGGTGATACGCAGTATTTT
TRBV11-2	.	TRBJ1-1	.	CASSLSNRAGLAFF	TGTGCCAGCAGCTTAAGTAACAGGGCCGGATTGGCTTTCTTT
TRBV30	.	TRBJ2-5	TRBD2	CAWSSILSTSGSETQYF	TGTGCCTGGAGCTCCATCCTCTCGACTAGCGGGAGCGAGACCCAGTACTTC
TRBV6-1	.	TRBJ2-1	.	CASSYLYNEQFF	TGTGCCAGCAGCTACTTGTACAATGAGCAGTTCTTC
TRBV7-8	.	TRBJ2-7	.	CASSRRDLSYEQYF	TGTGCCAGCAGCAGGCGGGATCTTTCCTACGAGCAGTACTTC
TRBV28	.	TRBJ1-5	.	CASSSRQAGGQPQHF	TGTGCCAGCAGTTCCCGACAGGCGGGGGGTCAGCCCCAGCATTTT
TRBV6-5	.	TRBJ1-3	.	CASSYGGVSGNTIYF	TGTGCCAGCAGTTACGGAGGGGTCTCTGGAAACACCATATATTTT
TRBV13	.	TRBJ1-3	.	CASKRGGSGNTIYF	TGTGCCAGCAAGAGGGGTGGGTCTGGAAACACCATATATTTT